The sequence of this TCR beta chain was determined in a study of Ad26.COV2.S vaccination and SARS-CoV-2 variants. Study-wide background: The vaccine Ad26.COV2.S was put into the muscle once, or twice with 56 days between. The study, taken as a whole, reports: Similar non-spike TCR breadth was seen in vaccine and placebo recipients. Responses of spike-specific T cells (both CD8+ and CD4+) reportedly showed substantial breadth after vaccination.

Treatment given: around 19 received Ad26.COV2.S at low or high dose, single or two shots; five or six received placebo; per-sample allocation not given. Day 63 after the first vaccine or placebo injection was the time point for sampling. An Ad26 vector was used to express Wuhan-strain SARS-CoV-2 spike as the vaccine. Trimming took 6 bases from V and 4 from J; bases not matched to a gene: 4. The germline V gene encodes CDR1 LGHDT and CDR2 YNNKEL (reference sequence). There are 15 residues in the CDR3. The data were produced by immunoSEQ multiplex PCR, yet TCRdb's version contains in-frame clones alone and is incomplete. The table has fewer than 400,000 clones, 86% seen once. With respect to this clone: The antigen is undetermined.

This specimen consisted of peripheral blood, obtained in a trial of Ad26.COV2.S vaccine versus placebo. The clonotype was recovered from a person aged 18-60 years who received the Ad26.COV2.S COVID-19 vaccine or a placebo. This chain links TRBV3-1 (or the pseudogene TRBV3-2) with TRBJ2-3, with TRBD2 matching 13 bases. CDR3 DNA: TGTGCCAGCAGTACTAGCGGGGGGGCGCCAGATACGCAGTATTTT. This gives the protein CASSTSGGAPDTQYF.